These 16 T cell receptor beta chains were sequenced from one sample in a study of cytomegalovirus exposure and HLA in healthy donors. Both 60 Vbeta primers and 13 Jbeta primers went into the PCR. This table comes from immunoSEQ multiplex PCR, and its TCRdb copy is limited to in-frame clones, with some not included. The repertoire holds 170,000 or so clones, with approximately 80% as singletons. Sequencing input: PBMCs. These receptors were obtained from a man aged 18 to 29 in good health and CMV-seronegative.

The V gene is TRBV30, the J gene TRBJ2-7, with D possibly being TRBD1 (6 bases). This CDR3 has 17 residues. Trimming pared 2 bases from V and 2 bases from J, leaving 22 bases between. The germline V gene encodes CDR1 GTSNPN and CDR2 SVGIG (reference sequence). This chain's CDR3 is CAWSREGVPFPPYEQYF. Here the CDR3 DNA reads TGTGCCTGGAGTCGCGAGGGGGTCCCGTTTCCCCCCTACGAGCAGTACTTC.

This chain links TRBV7-8 with TRBJ2-7, with 7 bases identical to TRBD2. Germline CDR1 SGHVS, CDR2 FQNEAQ. Germline trimming cut 5 bases from V and 4 bases from J; bases unmatched to any gene: 11. The length of the CDR3 is 15 residues. CDR3 in DNA: TGTGCCAGCAGCCCTGTGATGCGGGAGAATTACGAGCAGTACTTC. As protein: CASSPVMRENYEQYF.

This rearrangement joins TRBV7-6 to TRBJ2-4; D gene unclear. CDR3 size: 15 residues. The germline gives CDR1 SGHVS, CDR2 FNYEAQ. Trimming left V 5 bases short and J 5 bases short, with 16 bases between. In DNA, the CDR3 is TGTGCCAGCAGCCCCCGCGGTGATTTTCAAAACATTCAGTACTTC. This translates into CASSPRGDFQNIQYF.

This chain links TRBV27 with TRBJ1-2, with 11 nucleotides matching TRBD1. In germline, CDR1 is MNHEY, CDR2 SMNVEV (reference sequence). The CDR3 totals 15 residues. The junction had 7 bases not matched to a gene; V was cut back by 4 bases and J by 6 bases. CDR3 DNA sequence: TGTGCCAGCAGTTCCCGGGACAGGGGGGTGGATGGCTACACCTTC. Protein product: CASSSRDRGVDGYTF.

This chain joins TRBV30 and TRBJ2-1; TRBD2 matches at 9 bases. Trimming took 0 bases from V and 4 from J; bases not matched to a gene: 13. This CDR3 region has 18 residues. Germline values: CDR1 GTSNPN, CDR2 SVGIG (reference sequence). The CDR3 is CAWSVRRLAGGLYNEQFF. The CDR3 DNA reads as TGTGCCTGGAGTGTAAGGAGACTTGCGGGAGGGCTTTACAATGAGCAGTTCTTC.

The chain couples TRBV27 to TRBJ2-1, with D unresolved. The CDR3 runs to 15 residues. The germline V and J ends were trimmed by 1 base and 9 bases, with 16 bases remaining between them. The germline gives CDR1 MNHEY, CDR2 SMNVEV (reference sequence). The CDR3 loop is CASSLFGQSFFEQFF. The CDR3 bases are TGTGCCAGCAGTTTATTTGGTCAGTCGTTCTTTGAGCAGTTCTTC.

V and J are TRBV4-2 and TRBJ2-1; no definite D call. Trimming removed 1 base at V and 6 bases at J, with 13 bases between. This CDR3 region has 15 residues. CDR1 is LGHNA, CDR2 YNFKEQ, per germline. CDR3 protein: CASSQGWLGGNEQFF. CDR3 coding DNA: TGTGCCAGCAGCCAAGGGTGGCTAGGTGGCAATGAGCAGTTCTTC.

This clone appeared a few times. The rearrangement joins TRBV10-3 to TRBJ2-5; D uncertain. CDR3 length: 14 residues. Germline V CDR1 and CDR2: ENHRY, SYGVKD. The V gene lost 2 bases and the J gene lost 5 bases, with 12 bases spanning the gap. The CDR3 sequence is CAISEPASRETQYF. The CDR3 DNA sequence: TGTGCCATCAGTGAGCCAGCTAGTCGCGAGACCCAGTACTTC.

V usage is TRBV23-1 and J usage is TRBJ2-7; TRBD1 aligns across 8 bases. TRBV23-1 is classed as an ORF, of uncertain function. The V gene end was trimmed by 4 bases and the J gene end by 2 bases; junction bases not matched to a gene: 1. The CDR3 spans 13 residues. The CDR3 region has the DNA TGCGCCAGCAGTCCGGGACAGGCCTACGAGCAGTACTTC. Its translation: CASSPGQAYEQYF.

The genes are TRBV28 and TRBJ2-7; D is possibly TRBD2 (5 bases). The V gene's germline CDR1 is MDHEN and CDR2 SYDVKM. Trimming took 6 bases from V and 5 from J, leaving 14 bases between them. CDR3 length equals 13 residues. CDR3 residues: CASSAGYLDEQYF. In DNA, the CDR3 is TGTGCCAGCAGCGCGGGCTACCTAGACGAGCAGTACTTC. The full variable domain, in which reference TRBV28 and TRBJ2-7 provide the parts outside the CDR3, is DVKVTQSSRYLVKRTGEKVFLECVQDMDHENMFWYRQDPGLGLRLIYFSYDVKMKEKGDIPEGYSVSREKKERFSLILESASTNQTSMYLCASSAGYLDEQYFGPGTRLTVT.

CDR3 sequence: CASSPTFGSYTEAFF. The CDR3 nucleotides read TGTGCCAGCAGCCCGACATTCGGGAGTTACACTGAAGCTTTCTTT. The V call is TRBV9, the J call TRBJ1-1; D is uncertain. Between the trimmed V and J ends, which lost 4 bases and 3 bases, there was a span of 16 bases. This CDR3 has 15 residues. The germline V gene has CDR1 SGDLS and CDR2 YYNGEE.

This CDR3 is CASSPTGTFYEQYF. The DNA for the CDR3 is TGTGCCAGCAGCCCAACAGGGACCTTCTACGAGCAGTACTTC. V gene TRBV14 combines with J gene TRBJ2-7; maybe TRBD1 (6 bases). Per the germline V gene, CDR1 is SGHDN and CDR2 is FVKESK. V was clipped by 4 bases and J by 3 bases, with 13 bases between them. The CDR3 is 14 residues long.

The chain joins TRBV27 to TRBJ1-6, with a possible D match to TRBD1 (6 bases). This CDR3 is built from 16 residues. The V and J ends lost 3 bases and 6 bases respectively, with 15 bases between them. Germline V gene sequence: CDR1 MNHEY, CDR2 SMNVEV (reference sequence). CDR3 region: CASSLTPQGSNSPLHF. The CDR3 DNA reads as TGTGCCAGCAGTTTGACCCCACAGGGATCTAATTCACCCCTCCACTTT.

V usage is TRBV28 and J usage is TRBJ1-4; D not resolved. In germline, CDR1 is MDHEN, CDR2 SYDVKM. The CDR3 runs 14 residues. Trimming removed 2 bases at V and 7 bases at J, with 11 bases between. The CDR3 loop is CASSLDRRIEKLFF. The DNA of the CDR3 is TGTGCCAGCAGTTTAGATCGCAGAATTGAAAAACTGTTTTTT.

This rearrangement joins TRBV5-1 to TRBJ2-3; 7 bases fit TRBD2. The CDR3 contains 17 residues. V shed 5 bases, J shed 2 bases, and the junction held 14 bases outside the gene matches. Germline values: CDR1 SGHRS, CDR2 YFSETQ. The CDR3 region has the DNA TGCGCCAGCAGTTTTTCACCGGGACTACTTTTCACAGATACGCAGTATTTT. It is translated as CASSFSPGLLFTDTQYF.

The chain employs TRBV28 and TRBJ2-5; D perhaps matches TRBD2 (5 bases). V lost 5 bases and J 8 bases, leaving 9 bases between the germline ends. Germline V gene lookup returns CDR1 MDHEN and CDR2 SYDVKM. The CDR3 sequence is 11 residues long. CDR3 DNA: TGTGCCAGCAGTACCCCGGGAACCCAGTACTTC. This translates into CASSTPGTQYF.